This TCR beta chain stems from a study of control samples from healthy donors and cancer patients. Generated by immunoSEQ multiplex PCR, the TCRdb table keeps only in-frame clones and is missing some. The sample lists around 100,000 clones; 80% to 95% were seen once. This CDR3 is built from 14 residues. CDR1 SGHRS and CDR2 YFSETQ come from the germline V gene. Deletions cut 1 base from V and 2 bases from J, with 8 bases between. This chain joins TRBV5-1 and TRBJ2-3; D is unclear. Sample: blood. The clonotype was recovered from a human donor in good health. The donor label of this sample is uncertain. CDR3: CASSLLPPTDTQYF. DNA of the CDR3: TGCGCCAGCAGCTTGCTTCCCCCCACAGATACGCAGTATTTT.